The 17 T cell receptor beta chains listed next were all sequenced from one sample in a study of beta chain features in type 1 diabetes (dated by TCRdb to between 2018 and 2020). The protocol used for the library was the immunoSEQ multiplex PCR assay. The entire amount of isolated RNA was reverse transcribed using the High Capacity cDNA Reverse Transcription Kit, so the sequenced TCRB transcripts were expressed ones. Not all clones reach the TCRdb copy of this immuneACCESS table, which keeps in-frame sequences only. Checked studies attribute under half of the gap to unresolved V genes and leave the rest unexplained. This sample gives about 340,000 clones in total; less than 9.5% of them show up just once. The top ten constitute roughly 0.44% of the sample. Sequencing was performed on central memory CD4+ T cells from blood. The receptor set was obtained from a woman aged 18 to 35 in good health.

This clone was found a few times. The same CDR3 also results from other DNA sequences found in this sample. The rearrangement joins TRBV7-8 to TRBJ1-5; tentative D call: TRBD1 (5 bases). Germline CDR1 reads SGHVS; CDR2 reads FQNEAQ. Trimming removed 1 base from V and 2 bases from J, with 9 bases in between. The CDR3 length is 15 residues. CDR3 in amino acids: CASSLEGEGNQPQHF. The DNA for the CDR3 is TGTGCCAGCAGCTTAGAAGGGGAAGGCAATCAGCCCCAGCATTTT.

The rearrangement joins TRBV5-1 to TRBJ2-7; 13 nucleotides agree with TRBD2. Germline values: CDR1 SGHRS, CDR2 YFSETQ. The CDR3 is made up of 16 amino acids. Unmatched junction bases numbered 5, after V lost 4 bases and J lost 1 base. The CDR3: CASSPLAGGPSYEQYF. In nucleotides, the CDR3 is TGCGCCAGCAGCCCACTAGCGGGAGGGCCTTCCTACGAGCAGTACTTC.

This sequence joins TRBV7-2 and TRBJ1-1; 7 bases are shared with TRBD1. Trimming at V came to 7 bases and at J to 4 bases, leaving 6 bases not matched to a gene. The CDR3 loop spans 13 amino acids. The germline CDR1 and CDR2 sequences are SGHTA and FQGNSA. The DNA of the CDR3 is TGTGCCAGCAAGAGGACAGGTAGCACTGAAGCTTTCTTT. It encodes CASKRTGSTEAFF.

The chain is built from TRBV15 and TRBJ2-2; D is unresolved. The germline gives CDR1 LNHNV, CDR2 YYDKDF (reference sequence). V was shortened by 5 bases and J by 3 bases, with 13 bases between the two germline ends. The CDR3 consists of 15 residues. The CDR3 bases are TGTGCCACCAGCGTCGGGCGTCTGGACACCGGGGAGCTGTTTTTT. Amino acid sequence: CATSVGRLDTGELFF.

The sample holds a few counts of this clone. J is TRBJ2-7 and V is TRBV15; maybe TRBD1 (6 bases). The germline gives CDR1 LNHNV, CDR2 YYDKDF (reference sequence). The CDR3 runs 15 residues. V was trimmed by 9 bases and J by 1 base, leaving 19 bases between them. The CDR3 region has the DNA TGTGCCACACCCATTATGGGGACATATTCCTACGAGCAGTACTTC. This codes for CATPIMGTYSYEQYF.

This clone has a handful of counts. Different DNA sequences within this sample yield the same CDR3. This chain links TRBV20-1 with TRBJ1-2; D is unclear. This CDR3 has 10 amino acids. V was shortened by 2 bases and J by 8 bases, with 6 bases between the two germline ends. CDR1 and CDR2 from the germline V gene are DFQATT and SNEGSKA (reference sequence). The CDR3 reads CSARNRGYTF. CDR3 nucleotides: TGCAGTGCTAGAAATCGGGGCTACACCTTC.

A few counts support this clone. Written as DNA, the CDR3 is TGTGCCAGCAGCCCAAGGATGACTAGCGGGAACAATGAGCAGTTCTTC. It is translated as CASSPRMTSGNNEQFF. The rearrangement links TRBV7-2 to TRBJ2-1; TRBD2 matches 11 bases. Per the germline V gene, CDR1 is SGHTA and CDR2 is FQGNSA. With 5 bases clipped from V and 5 bases from J, the junction kept 8 bases outside the gene matches. The CDR3 runs 16 residues.

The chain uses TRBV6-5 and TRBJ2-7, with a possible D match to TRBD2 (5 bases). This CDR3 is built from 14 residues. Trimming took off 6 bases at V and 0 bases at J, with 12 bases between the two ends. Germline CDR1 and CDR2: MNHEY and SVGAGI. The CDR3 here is CASRNPGSSYEQYF. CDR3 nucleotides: TGTGCCAGCAGAAACCCGGGGTCCTCCTACGAGCAGTACTTC.

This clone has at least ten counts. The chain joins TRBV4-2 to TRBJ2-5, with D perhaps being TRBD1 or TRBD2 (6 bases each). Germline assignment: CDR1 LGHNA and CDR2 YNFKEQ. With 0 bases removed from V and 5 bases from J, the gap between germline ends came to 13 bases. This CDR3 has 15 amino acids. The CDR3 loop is CASSQDGTRGETQYF. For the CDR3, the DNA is TGTGCCAGCAGCCAAGATGGGACACGGGGGGAGACCCAGTACTTC.

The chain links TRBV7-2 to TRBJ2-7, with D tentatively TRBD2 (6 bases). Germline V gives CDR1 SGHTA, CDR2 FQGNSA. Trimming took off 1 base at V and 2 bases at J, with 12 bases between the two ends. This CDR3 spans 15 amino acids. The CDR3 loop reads CASSLDEWGAYEQYF. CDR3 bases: TGTGCCAGCAGCTTAGACGAATGGGGGGCCTACGAGCAGTACTTC.

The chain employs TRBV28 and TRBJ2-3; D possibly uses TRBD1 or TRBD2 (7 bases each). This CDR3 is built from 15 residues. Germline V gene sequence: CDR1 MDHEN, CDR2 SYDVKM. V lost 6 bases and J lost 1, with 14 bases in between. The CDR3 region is CASRTQGGGTDTQYF. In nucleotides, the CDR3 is TGTGCCAGCAGGACTCAGGGGGGGGGCACAGATACGCAGTATTTT.

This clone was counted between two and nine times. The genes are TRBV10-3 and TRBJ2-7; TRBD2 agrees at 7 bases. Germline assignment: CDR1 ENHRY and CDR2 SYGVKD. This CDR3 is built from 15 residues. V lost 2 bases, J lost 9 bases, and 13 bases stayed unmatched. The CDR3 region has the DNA TGTGCCATCAGTGAGGGCGGGAGTTTTTTGGGATGGCAGTACTTC. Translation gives CAISEGGSFLGWQYF.

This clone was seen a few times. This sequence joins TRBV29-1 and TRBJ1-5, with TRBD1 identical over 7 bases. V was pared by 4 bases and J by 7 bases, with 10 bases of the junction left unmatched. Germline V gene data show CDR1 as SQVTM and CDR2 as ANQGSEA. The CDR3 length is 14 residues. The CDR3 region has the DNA TGCAGCGTTGCCCTGCAGGGGGTCGGGCAGCCCCAGCATTTT. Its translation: CSVALQGVGQPQHF. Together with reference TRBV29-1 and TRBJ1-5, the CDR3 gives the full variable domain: SAVISQKPSRDICQRGTSLTIQCQVDSQVTMMFWYRQQPGQSLTLIATANQGSEATYESGFVIDKFPISRPNLTFSTLTVSNMSPEDSSIYLCSVALQGVGQPQHFGDGTRLSIL.

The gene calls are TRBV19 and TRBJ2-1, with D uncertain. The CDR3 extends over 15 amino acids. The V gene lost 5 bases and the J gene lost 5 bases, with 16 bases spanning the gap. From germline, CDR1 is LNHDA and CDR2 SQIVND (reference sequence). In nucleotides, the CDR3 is TGTGCCAGTAGTGTATCGGGCACACGTAACAATGAGCAGTTCTTC. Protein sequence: CASSVSGTRNNEQFF.

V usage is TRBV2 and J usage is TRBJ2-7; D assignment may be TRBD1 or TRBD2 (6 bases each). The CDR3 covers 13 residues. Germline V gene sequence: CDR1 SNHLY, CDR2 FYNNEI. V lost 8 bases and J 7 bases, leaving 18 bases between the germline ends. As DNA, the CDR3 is TGTGCCAGCTTTGGGCAACGGGGGCTGGAGCAGTACTTC. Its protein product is CASFGQRGLEQYF. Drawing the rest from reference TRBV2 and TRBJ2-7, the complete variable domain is EPEVTQTPSHQVTQMGQEVILRCVPISNHLYFYWYRQILGQKVEFLVSFYNNEISEKSEIFDDQFSVERPDGSNFTLKIRSTKLEDSAMYFCASFGQRGLEQYFGPGTRLTVT.

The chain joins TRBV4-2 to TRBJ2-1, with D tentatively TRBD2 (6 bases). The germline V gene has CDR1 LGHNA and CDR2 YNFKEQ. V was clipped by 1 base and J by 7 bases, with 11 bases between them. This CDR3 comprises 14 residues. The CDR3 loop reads CASSQAGVINEQFF. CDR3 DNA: TGTGCCAGCAGCCAAGCGGGAGTTATAAATGAGCAGTTCTTC.

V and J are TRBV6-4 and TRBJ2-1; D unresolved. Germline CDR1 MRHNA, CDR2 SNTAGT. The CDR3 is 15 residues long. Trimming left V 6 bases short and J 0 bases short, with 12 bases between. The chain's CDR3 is CASSPELGSYNEQFF. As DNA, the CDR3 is TGTGCCAGCAGCCCCGAATTAGGCTCCTACAATGAGCAGTTCTTC.